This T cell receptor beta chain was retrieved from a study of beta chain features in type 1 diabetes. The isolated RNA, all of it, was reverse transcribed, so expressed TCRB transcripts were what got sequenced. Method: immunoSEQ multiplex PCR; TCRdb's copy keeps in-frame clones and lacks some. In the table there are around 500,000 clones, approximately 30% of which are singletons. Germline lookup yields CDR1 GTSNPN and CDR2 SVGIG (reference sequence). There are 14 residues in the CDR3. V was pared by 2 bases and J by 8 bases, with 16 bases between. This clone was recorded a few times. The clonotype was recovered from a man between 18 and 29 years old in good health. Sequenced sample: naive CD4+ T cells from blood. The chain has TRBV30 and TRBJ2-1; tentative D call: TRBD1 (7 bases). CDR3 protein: CAWSSGGGRHEQFF. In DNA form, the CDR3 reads TGTGCCTGGAGTTCAGGGGGAGGTCGTCATGAGCAGTTCTTC. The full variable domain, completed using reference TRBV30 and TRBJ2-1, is SQTIHQWPATLVQPVGSPLSLECTVEGTSNPNLYWYRQAAGRGLQLLFYSVGIGQISSEVPQNLSASRPQDRQFILSSKKLLLSDSGFYLCAWSSGGGRHEQFFGPGTRLTVL.